This T cell receptor beta chain was documented in a study of response to subunit inactivated influenza vaccine. Notes on the study in general: T cells newly recruited by each seasonal influenza vaccination are few, the authors suggested.

From the RT-PCR reads, TCRdb called clonotypes with MiXCR, one entry per CDR3 protein. The sample contains 430,000 or so distinct CDR3 sequences, about 10% of which appear only once. With V trimmed by 4 bases and J by 0 bases, 5 bases remained unmatched. The CDR3 has 15 residues. Germline V gene lookup returns CDR1 SGHRS and CDR2 YFSETQ. This clonotype was counted many times. The antigen is undetermined. This chain connects TRBV5-1 to TRBJ2-3; TRBD1 matches 7 bases. The receptor's source is a man aged 50 to 60 who received an inactivated influenza vaccine. The sample here was PBMCs from blood, taken roughly 6 weeks after vaccination. The CDR3: CASSRRTGSTDTQYF. DNA for the CDR3: TGCGCCAGCAGCAGGAGGACAGGTAGCACAGATACGCAGTATTTT.